The 14 T cell receptor beta chains below were found in one sample sequenced in a study of blood T cell repertoires in COVID-19. TCRdb's copy holds only in-frame clones and misses some; the assay was immunoSEQ multiplex PCR. The data hold approximately 210,000 clones, with 85% observed a single time. Sequencing was performed on peripheral blood. These receptors originate from a man in his sixties with COVID-19, enrolled during active disease.

This clone was counted a few times. CDR3 nucleotides: TGTGCCAGCTCGACTACACAAGAGACCCAGTACTTC. Protein product: CASSTTQETQYF. The chain couples TRBV18 to TRBJ2-5; weak D call: TRBD2 (5 bases). The CDR3 covers 12 residues. The V gene lost 6 bases and the J gene lost 2 bases, with 7 bases spanning the gap. Per germline, CDR1 KGHSH and CDR2 LQKENI.

The CDR3 DNA sequence: TGTGCCAGCAGCTTTAAGACAGGGCTAAATGAAAAACTGTTTTTT. This translates into CASSFKTGLNEKLFF. The chain couples TRBV7-6 to TRBJ1-4; 7 positions agree with TRBD1. Looked up from germline, CDR1 is SGHVS and CDR2 is FNYEAQ. The CDR3 loop spans 15 amino acids. V dropped 3 bases and J dropped 5; count of bases not matched to a gene: 6.

This clone has just one count. V and J are TRBV28 and TRBJ2-1; 10 nucleotides align to TRBD2. The CDR3 length is 15 residues. Trimming at V came to 7 bases and at J to 0 bases, leaving 3 bases not matched to a gene. Germline-derived CDR1 and CDR2 are MDHEN and SYDVKM. CDR3 residues: CASISSGSSYNEQFF. The CDR3 DNA is TGTGCCAGCATCTCTAGCGGGAGCTCCTACAATGAGCAGTTCTTC.

The V call is TRBV4-1, the J call TRBJ2-3; 12 bases map to TRBD2. V shed 4 bases, J shed 1 base, and the junction held 3 bases outside the gene matches. The germline V gene has CDR1 MGHRA and CDR2 YSYEKL. This CDR3 is built from 16 residues. The CDR3, as DNA: TGCGCCAGCAGCCTAAGACTAGCGGGAGGCACAGATACGCAGTATTTT. It translates to CASSLRLAGGTDTQYF.

A few counts support this clone. The V call is TRBV9, the J call TRBJ1-6; D uncertain. V lost 0 bases and J lost 9, with 10 bases in between. CDR3 size: 14 residues. Germline V gene data show CDR1 as SGDLS and CDR2 as YYNGEE. In DNA form, the CDR3 reads TGTGCCAGCAGCGTAGAGCGGCGGAGTTCACCCCTCCACTTT. Translating it yields CASSVERRSSPLHF. The variable domain in full, completed from reference TRBV9 and TRBJ1-6, reads DSGVTQTPKHLITATGQRVTLRCSPRSGDLSVYWYQQSLDQGLQFLIQYYNGEERAKGNILERFSAQQFPDLHSELNLSSLELGDSALYFCASSVERRSSPLHFGNGTRLTVT.

Only a few counts were recorded for this clone. V gene TRBV27 combines with J gene TRBJ1-5; D is unresolved. V was clipped by 1 base and J by 7 bases, with 11 bases between them. Germline CDR1 is MNHEY and CDR2 is SMNVEV (reference sequence). The CDR3 consists of 14 residues. The CDR3 region is CASSLFGVGQPQHF. The CDR3 coding sequence is TGTGCCAGCAGTTTATTCGGGGTAGGACAGCCCCAGCATTTT.

The J gene is TRBJ1-5, the V gene TRBV27; the match to TRBD1 covers 8 bases. The CDR3 has 14 residues. Trimming at V came to 4 bases and at J to 6 bases, leaving 5 bases not matched to a gene. Germline V gene data show CDR1 as MNHEY and CDR2 as SMNVEV (reference sequence). Here the CDR3 DNA reads TGTGCCAGCAGTTCCCGACAGGGGAGTCAGCCCCAGCATTTT. It encodes CASSSRQGSQPQHF.

V is TRBV10-1 and J is TRBJ2-1, with 7 bases that match TRBD2. The V segment lost 2 bases and the J segment 7 bases; nucleotides outside the gene matches: 5. Germline CDR1 and CDR2: WNHNN and SYGVQD (reference sequence). This CDR3 is built from 14 residues. CDR3 sequence reads: CASSERDYGNEQFF. Here the CDR3 DNA reads TGCGCCAGCAGTGAGAGGGACTATGGGAATGAGCAGTTCTTC.

The J gene is TRBJ1-1, the V gene TRBV18; TRBD1 might be the D (5 bases). V lost 1 base, J lost 2 bases, and 11 bases lay in between. The CDR3 consists of 15 residues. The V gene's germline CDR1 is KGHSH and CDR2 LQKENI. The CDR3 reads CASSPRPGQNTEAFF. The DNA of the CDR3 is TGTGCCAGCTCACCACGCCCAGGGCAAAACACTGAAGCTTTCTTT.

The V gene is TRBV5-6, the J gene TRBJ2-7, with a weak D call TRBD1 (6 bases). The CDR3 has 13 amino acids. The germline V gene encodes CDR1 SGHDT and CDR2 YYEEEE. Trimming removed 0 bases from V and 5 bases from J, with 9 bases in between. The CDR3 DNA reads TGTGCCAGCAGCTTGGACAACAGGGACGAGCAGTACTTC. Translating gives CASSLDNRDEQYF.

This chain uses TRBV2 with TRBJ2-7, with TRBD1 matching 7 bases. The V gene's germline CDR1 is SNHLY and CDR2 FYNNEI. Losses at the gene ends were 5 bases for V and 6 bases for J; bases not matched to a gene: 10. The CDR3 is made up of 14 amino acids. For the CDR3, the DNA is TGTGCCAGCAGTTTGGACAGGATTACTCCCGAGCAGTACTTC. This sequence encodes CASSLDRITPEQYF.

This clone was seen once. The rearrangement joins TRBV7-9 to TRBJ2-2, with D tentatively TRBD1 (5 bases). V was shortened by 5 bases and J by 2 bases, with 12 bases between the two germline ends. CDR3 length: 15 residues. Germline-derived CDR1 and CDR2 are SEHNR and FQNEAQ (reference sequence). CDR3 sequence reads: CASSRRRTNTGELFF. DNA of the CDR3: TGTGCCAGCAGCCGCAGAAGGACAAACACCGGGGAGCTGTTTTTT.

Many counts were recorded for this clone. At the DNA level, this CDR3 is encoded by other sequences in the same sample as well. V usage is TRBV2 and J usage is TRBJ1-5; D gene unclear. Deletions cut 6 bases from V and 0 bases from J, with 6 bases between. Germline V gene lookup returns CDR1 SNHLY and CDR2 FYNNEI. The CDR3 covers 13 residues. CDR3 sequence reads: CASREYSNQPQHF. The CDR3 DNA sequence: TGTGCCAGCAGGGAGTATAGCAATCAGCCCCAGCATTTT.

DNA for the CDR3: TGTGCCAGCAGGCCCGGGACCCGGAGGGGCAATCAGCCCCAGCATTTT. Translation gives CASRPGTRRGNQPQHF. The V gene is TRBV2, the J gene TRBJ1-5, with D possibly matching TRBD1 (5 bases). CDR1 and CDR2 from the germline V gene are SNHLY and FYNNEI. V shed 6 bases and J shed 2 bases, with 17 bases lying between them. The CDR3 length is 16 residues.